Listed below are T cell receptor beta chains from one sample, sequenced in a study of cytomegalovirus exposure and HLA in healthy donors. The repertoire was sequenced with immunoSEQ multiplex PCR; TCRdb's copy has only in-frame clones and lacks some. The sample records some 100,000 clones, 60% to 80% being singletons. The specimen was PBMCs. The receptors shown here come from a man aged 45-65 years in good health and CMV-seropositive. CDR3s include the opening cysteine and the closing phenylalanine or tryptophan. A D gene is named only where the DNA matches it firmly. Size tells how often a clone was seen (once, few, many) or the class of an expanded clone, and some rows leave it out.

clone_size | j_call | v_call | d_call | cdr3_aa | cdr3_nt
. | TRBJ1-5 | TRBV4-2 | . | CASSQEGARGQPQHF | TGTGCCAGCAGCCAAGAAGGGGCTAGGGGTCAGCCCCAGCATTTT
few | TRBJ2-7 | TRBV2 | TRBD2 | CASSVSSGLSGEQYF | TGTGCCAGCAGTGTCTCTAGCGGCCTAAGCGGCGAGCAGTACTTC
. | TRBJ1-1 | TRBV19 | . | CASSIGGTLNTEAFF | TGTGCCAGTAGTATAGGAGGAACACTGAACACTGAAGCTTTCTTT
. | TRBJ1-2 | TRBV5-3 | TRBD1 | CARSRRDREYGYTF | TGTGCCAGAAGCCGAAGGGACAGGGAATATGGCTACACCTTC
. | TRBJ2-1 | TRBV6-6 | . | CASRSGQIYNEQFF | TGTGCCAGCAGATCTGGACAGATTTACAATGAGCAGTTCTTC
. | TRBJ2-7 | TRBV6-6 | . | CASSYFQGYEQYF | TGTGCCAGCAGTTACTTCCAGGGCTACGAGCAGTACTTC
. | TRBJ2-3 | TRBV5-4 | . | CASSLRGATDTQYF | TGTGCCAGCAGCTTGCGGGGGGCCACAGATACGCAGTATTTT
. | TRBJ2-7 | TRBV5-1 | . | CASSLDILRGTYEQYF | TGCGCCAGCAGCTTGGACATACTGCGGGGCACCTACGAGCAGTACTTC
few | TRBJ1-3 | TRBV18 | TRBD1 | CASSPDRGLRGNTIYF | TGTGCCAGCTCACCGGACAGGGGGTTAAGAGGAAACACCATATATTTT
. | TRBJ2-3 | TRBV28 | TRBD2 | CATFLGGTDTQYF | TGTGCCACCTTCCTCGGGGGGACAGATACGCAGTATTTT
. | TRBJ1-2 | TRBV7-2 | TRBD1 | CASSLVGQVANYGYTF | TGTGCCAGCAGCTTAGTGGGACAGGTAGCTAACTATGGCTACACCTTC
. | TRBJ2-3 | TRBV18 | TRBD2 | CASSRLAEDTQYF | TGTGCCAGCTCCAGACTAGCAGAAGATACGCAGTATTTT
. | TRBJ1-2 | TRBV18 | . | CASSNRGTNYGYTF | TGTGCCAGCTCTAACCGGGGAACTAACTATGGCTACACCTTC
. | TRBJ2-3 | TRBV7-9 | . | CASSLGDFTDTQYF | TGTGCCAGCAGCTTGGGAGACTTCACAGATACGCAGTATTTT
. | TRBJ2-5 | TRBV10-3 | TRBD1 | CAIGWGQGSGETQYF | TGTGCCATCGGTTGGGGACAGGGTAGTGGGGAGACCCAGTACTTC
. | TRBJ1-2 | TRBV13 | . | CASSYGGYFGYTF | TGTGCCAGCAGCTATGGGGGGTACTTTGGCTACACCTTC
. | TRBJ1-1 | TRBV7-9 | TRBD1 | CASSPRRQGDTEAFF | TGTGCCAGCAGCCCCCGGCGACAGGGGGACACTGAAGCTTTCTTT
. | TRBJ2-3 | TRBV28 | TRBD1 | CASNIDRGTDTQYF | TGTGCCAGCAACATCGACAGGGGGACAGATACGCAGTATTTT
. | TRBJ2-7 | TRBV7-6 | TRBD1 | CASSSTQGNSYEQYF | TGTGCCAGCAGCTCAACACAGGGGAACTCCTACGAGCAGTACTTC
. | TRBJ1-6 | TRBV5-8 | TRBD1 | CASHPGRGQSYNSPLHF | TGTGCCAGCCATCCCGGGAGGGGGCAATCCTATAATTCACCCCTCCACTTT
. | TRBJ1-4 | TRBV5-1 | TRBD1 | CASSEKGTVNNEKLFF | TGCGCCAGCAGCGAAAAAGGGACAGTCAATAATGAAAAACTGTTTTTT
. | TRBJ1-1 | TRBV7-2 | . | CASSLHGSTEAFF | TGTGCCAGCAGCTTACACGGTTCCACTGAAGCTTTCTTT
. | TRBJ1-2 | TRBV11-2 | TRBD1 | CASSQEGAGYTF | TGTGCCAGCAGCCAAGAGGGGGCTGGCTACACCTTC
. | TRBJ1-2 | TRBV5-1 | . | CASSLGEYYGYTF | TGCGCCAGCAGCTTAGGGGAATACTATGGCTACACCTTC
. | TRBJ2-3 | TRBV5-4 | TRBD2 | CASSPGGTSGRASTDTQYF | TGTGCCAGCAGCCCGGGTGGGACTAGCGGGAGGGCTAGCACAGATACGCAGTATTTT
once | TRBJ2-7 | TRBV27 | . | CASRERGRGYEQYF | TGTGCCAGCAGGGAGAGAGGACGGGGGTACGAGCAGTACTTC
. | TRBJ1-6 | TRBV28 | . | CASSWGLSSYNSPLHF | TGTGCCAGCAGCTGGGGGCTGAGCTCCTATAATTCACCCCTCCACTTT
. | TRBJ1-1 | TRBV4-3 | TRBD1 | CASSREGQGVTEAFF | TGCGCCAGCAGCCGAGAGGGACAGGGGGTCACTGAAGCTTTCTTT
. | TRBJ2-1 | TRBV19 | TRBD2 | CASSINSGSLPEQFF | TGTGCCAGTAGTATAAATAGCGGGAGTTTGCCTGAGCAGTTCTTC
. | TRBJ2-6 | TRBV4-3 | . | CASSFRGRSSGANVLTF | TGCGCCAGCAGCTTTAGAGGGCGTTCCTCTGGGGCCAACGTCCTGACTTTC